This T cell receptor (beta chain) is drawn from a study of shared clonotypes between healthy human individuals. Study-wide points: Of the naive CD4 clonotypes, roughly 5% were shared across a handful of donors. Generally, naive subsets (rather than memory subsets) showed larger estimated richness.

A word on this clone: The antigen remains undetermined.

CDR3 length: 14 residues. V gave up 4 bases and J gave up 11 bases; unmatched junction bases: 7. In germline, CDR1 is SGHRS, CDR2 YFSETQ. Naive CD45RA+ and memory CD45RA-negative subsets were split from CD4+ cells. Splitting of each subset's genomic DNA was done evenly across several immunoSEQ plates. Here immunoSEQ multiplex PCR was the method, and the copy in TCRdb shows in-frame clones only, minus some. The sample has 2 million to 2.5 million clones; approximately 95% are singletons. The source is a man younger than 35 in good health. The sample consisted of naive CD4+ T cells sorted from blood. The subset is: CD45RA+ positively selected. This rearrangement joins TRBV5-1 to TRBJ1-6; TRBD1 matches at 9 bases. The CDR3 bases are TGCGCCAGCAGCCCGACAGGGGGTGTGACACCCCTCCACTTT. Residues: CASSPTGGVTPLHF.